These 9 T cell receptor beta chains originate from one sample sequenced in a study of cytomegalovirus exposure and HLA in healthy donors. The primer mix had 60 Vbeta and 13 Jbeta primers. The method was immunoSEQ multiplex PCR; TCRdb's version includes in-frame clones alone and lacks a portion of them. The table includes around 110,000 clones, 65% to 80% detected once. The sequenced sample was PBMCs. These receptors originate from a male donor in good health and CMV-seronegative.

The V and J genes are TRBV4-2 and TRBJ1-1, with 9 bases lining up with TRBD1. Germline CDR1 LGHNA, CDR2 YNFKEQ. V dropped 4 bases and J dropped 3; count of bases not matched to a gene: 9. The CDR3 covers 16 residues. The CDR3 DNA sequence: TGTGCCAGCAGCCCAGCCACAGGGGGCGAGGACACTGAAGCTTTCTTT. It encodes CASSPATGGEDTEAFF.

This rearrangement joins TRBV6-5 to TRBJ1-3; tentative D call: TRBD1 (5 bases). CDR1 and CDR2 from the germline V gene are MNHEY and SVGAGI. The CDR3 has 15 amino acids. The ends were cut back, 0 bases at V and 7 bases at J, with 13 bases in the middle. Written as DNA, the CDR3 is TGTGCCAGCAGTTACTCCGCGGGGGGGAGGAACACCATATATTTT. It translates to CASSYSAGGRNTIYF.

The V and J genes are TRBV27 and TRBJ2-5, with 8 positions matching TRBD1. The trim removed 7 bases at V and 0 bases at J, leaving 16 bases unmatched. Germline V gene lookup returns CDR1 MNHEY and CDR2 SMNVEV (reference sequence). The CDR3 consists of 18 residues. The CDR3 DNA reads TGTGCCAGCACCAAAAGGGTGTTAGGGACAGGCTACCAAGAGACCCAGTACTTC. It specifies CASTKRVLGTGYQETQYF.

The chain uses TRBV2 and TRBJ2-4, with 10 bases that match TRBD2. CDR3 length equals 16 residues. V dropped 6 bases and J dropped 0; count of bases not matched to a gene: 5. Germline CDR1 and CDR2: SNHLY and FYNNEI. CDR3 amino acids: CASSLAGGLAKNIQYF. The CDR3 DNA reads TGTGCCAGCAGCTTAGCGGGAGGTCTAGCCAAAAACATTCAGTACTTC.

V gene TRBV6-1 combines with J gene TRBJ2-2; 8 bases map to TRBD1. This CDR3 spans 14 amino acids. After removal of 3 bases from V and 8 bases from J, the junction contained 5 bases not matched to a gene. The V gene's germline CDR1 is MNHNS and CDR2 SASEGT. As DNA, the CDR3 is TGTGCCAGCAGTGAGTCAGGGGGCTTGGGGGAGCTGTTTTTT. Protein product: CASSESGGLGELFF.

This chain links TRBV21-1 with TRBJ2-5; the table calls TRBD2, which could not be checked here. TRBV21-1 is annotated as a pseudogene. CDR3 length: 14 residues. CDR3 nucleotides: TGTGCCAGGGGGACAGCGGGAGTCCAGGCGACCCAGTACTTC. Amino acid sequence: CARGTAGVQATQYF.

This chain uses TRBV27 with TRBJ2-5, with 9 bases fitting TRBD2. CDR1 and CDR2 from the germline V gene are MNHEY and SMNVEV (reference sequence). CDR3 length: 15 residues. Trimming at V came to 0 bases and at J to 3 bases, leaving 2 bases not matched to a gene. CDR3 DNA: TGTGCCAGCAGTTTATCTATAGCGGGGGAAGAGACCCAGTACTTC. It is translated as CASSLSIAGEETQYF.

The J gene is TRBJ1-2, the V gene TRBV10-3, with 9 bases matching TRBD1. This CDR3 comprises 17 residues. Germline V gene sequence: CDR1 ENHRY, CDR2 SYGVKD. The V segment lost 0 bases and the J segment 4 bases; nucleotides outside the gene matches: 9. CDR3 sequence: CAISESGTGPSPYGYTF. The DNA for the CDR3 is TGTGCCATCAGTGAGTCCGGGACAGGGCCATCCCCCTATGGCTACACCTTC.

A single count supports this clone. This sequence joins TRBV7-3 and TRBJ2-3; 13 bases agree with TRBD2. From germline, CDR1 is SGHTA and CDR2 FQGTGA. The CDR3 has 17 amino acids. J gave up 0 bases and V 4 bases, and 4 bases lay outside the gene matches. CDR3 DNA sequence: TGTGCCAGCAGCTCCGGACTAGCGGGAGAGAGCACAGATACGCAGTATTTT. It specifies CASSSGLAGESTDTQYF.